The clone carrying this T cell receptor (beta chain) was found a few times. The antigen is unknown. It was with unique molecular identifiers that the TCRbeta library was prepared. TCRdb reanalysed the PCR reads using MiXCR and keeps one entry per CDR3 protein. Found here are hundreds of thousands of distinct CDR3 sequences, about 17% of them singletons; the top ten hold approximately 29%. Per the germline V gene, CDR1 is SQVTM and CDR2 is ANQGSEA. The CDR3 is 14 residues long. V was clipped by 4 bases and J by 5 bases; unmatched bases: 9. This sample is part of a study of T-cell reconstitution after alpha-beta-depleted transplantation in children. The study's findings and limits: From surviving recipient T cells and thymic progenitors came the high day-60 TCRbeta diversity observed in some patients.

The material sequenced was PBMCs, mostly from graft donor cells, taken 360 days after TCRalphabeta/CD19-depleted stem cell transplant. This rearrangement joins TRBV29-1 to TRBJ2-5; TRBD2 matches at 8 bases. This receptor was taken from a boy younger than two who had a stem cell transplant for Wiskott-Aldrich syndrome, so the T cells may come from the graft donor. In nucleotides, the CDR3 is TGCAGCGTTGCCTCGGGAGGGCGTCGGGAGACCCAGTACTTC. It specifies CSVASGGRRETQYF. Full variable domain (missing parts from reference TRBV29-1 and TRBJ2-5): SAVISQKPSRDICQRGTSLTIQCQVDSQVTMMFWYRQQPGQSLTLIATANQGSEATYESGFVIDKFPISRPNLTFSTLTVSNMSPEDSSIYLCSVASGGRRETQYFGPGTRLLVL.